A single T cell receptor beta chain is shown here with its context. It lacks a known antigen. The record has no base qualities; no much larger clone is one base away. These data belong to a study of cytomegalovirus exposure and HLA in healthy donors (dated 2017 in TCRdb). Notes on the research overall: According to an earlier analysis of a few hundred of the donors, about 179 million T cells yielded 117 million unique TCR beta sequences and 276 Gb of sequence data. An early release that covered approximately 600 HLA-typed donors contained around 300 gigabases of sequencing data and tens of millions of unique TCR sequences. Of the roughly 410 genotyped donors, 65% to 90% were placed in the genetic ancestry cluster associated with self-reported Caucasian donors. The study aimed to test whether cataloging public T cell receptors could reveal signatures of past pathogen exposure. The study profiled the T cell repertoires of under 700 subjects by immunosequencing and related them to cytomegalovirus serostatus. Along with the approximately 650-subject first cohort, a separate validation cohort of more than 90 different subjects was used. To predict cytomegalovirus infection status, the study combined high-throughput TCR immunosequencing, statistical association of individual TCRs with disease status, and machine learning. To study patterns of TCR occurrence, a later analysis re-analyzed previously published TCR beta repertoires from 650 to 750 donors and added high-resolution HLA genotyping. Rather than using new phenotypic data, the later analysis identified candidate immune exposures from TCR beta sequences and from how often those sequences occurred across donors. An earlier analysis of some 500 of the donors used high-throughput TCR beta sequencing to judge whether each TCR beta V gene segment behaved as functional or pseudogenic. Donor age, sex, ethnicity and CMV serostatus were collected together with the repertoire data. Genome-wide SNP genotypes for about three fifths of the 666 donors were used in a later genetic analysis, which treated that subset as a discovery cohort. All discovery cohort repertoires had been generated on a single sequencing platform. Class I and class II HLA loci were covered by the typing at four-digit resolution. Typing coverage differed by locus: A, B, C, DRB1 and DQB1 were typed in roughly 620-640 donors, DQA1 in 522, DPA1 in around 600, and DPB1 in just under 490. Roughly five DR-DQ haplotypes were handled as single units for association and clustering because linkage in the cohort was strong. Among a few hundred genotyped donors of the cohort, an average of around 240,000 unique TCR beta nucleotide sequences were sequenced per donor, roughly 18% of them non-productive. Broad study findings and their caveats: Across donors, most TCR sequences were observed very rarely, whereas some public TCRs were present in many individuals. Only TCR beta chains were sequenced in this cohort, and the absence of alpha or paired-chain data limited detectable features. According to a later analysis, parvovirus B19, influenza, CMV and Epstein-Barr virus appeared linked to several top co-occurrence clusters. A cluster of highly shared sequence variants was judged likely to be a technical artifact of the sequencing pipeline. The authors suggested that the approach could potentially be generalized to other disease states and immunological phenotypes. A total of 150 to 200 TCR beta chains were listed by the study as associated with cytomegalovirus. A further reported finding was that TCR beta sequences accurately predicted the HLA-A and HLA-B alleles for most subjects in the first cohort. Roughly uniform sequencing depth across donors was assumed in presence/absence analyses, although this assumption may not hold. When HLA alleles, especially DR and DQ, strongly co-occurred, TCR associations were difficult to assign to individual alleles. Because some donors lacked HLA typing at each locus, the association tests relied only on the typed subset. Most CMV-associated TCR beta chains appeared to be HLA-restricted in a later analysis, and the HLA associations seemed to be driven largely by CMV exposure. The classifier was reported to diagnose cytomegalovirus status with high specificity and sensitivity in both the original cohort and the validation cohort. In an earlier analysis of roughly 560 of the donors, most TCR beta V segments were observed in productive rearrangements about 87% or about 30% of the time, broadly matching IMGT annotations. A few of the identified cytomegalovirus-associated TCR beta chains were confirmed in vitro to be specific for cytomegalovirus antigens. The earlier analysis of about 600 of the donors excluded some 15 rarely observed V segments, including chromosome 9 orphons, because counts were too low. Linkage disequilibrium might explain the correlated functional status among segregating V segments, but an unknown experimental factor could not be excluded. A later genetic analysis reported fewer N-insertions in productive TCRs among donors in an Asian-associated ancestry cluster than the approximately 670-donor mean. Immune exposure information for the cohort was limited to CMV serostatus. Specific HLA alleles were associated with more than 15,000 TCR beta sequences at a false discovery rate of 0.05 in a later analysis. In a later genetic analysis, a missense DCLRE1C variant was associated with V-gene and J-gene trimming of TCR beta chains, and the association was replicated in an independent cohort. In a later analysis, TCR association rates were found to vary across HLA loci, with the most associated TCRs seen for DRB1 alleles and the fewest for HLA-C alleles. In a later analysis, HLA-associated TCR beta chains showed more clonal expansion and lower generation probabilities than non-associated chains that were equally common.

Receptors were amplified or captured by the immunoSEQ multiplex PCR assay. For the multiplex PCR, a mixture combining 60 forward primers for TCR Vbeta segments and 13 reverse primers for TCR Jbeta segments was used. Amplification of the CDR3 region of rearranged TCR beta genes was performed with a multiplex PCR assay on genomic DNA. Amplified TCR beta libraries were sequenced as 87-base-pair reads on the Illumina HiSeq System. Concerning the study's data processing: A later analysis counted approximately 84 million unique TCR beta chains across the 650 to 800 repertoires, and 9 million to 14 million of these chains were shared by at least two donors. Raw reads were error-corrected and collapsed into unique sequences with a nearest-neighbor algorithm that merged closely related sequences to remove PCR and sequencing errors. To assign V, D and J gene segments, CDR3 sequences were aligned to IMGT reference sequences. For a sequence to be retained, at least a six-nucleotide match to both a V gene segment and a J gene segment was required. Rearrangements were called productive when the CDR3 lacked stop codons and stayed in frame with V and J; all others were non-productive. CDR3 was defined by IMGT convention, running from the second conserved V-encoded cysteine to the conserved J-encoded phenylalanine. Sequences without an unambiguous match to a single V gene segment were excluded from the earlier analysis of about 600 of the donors. An earlier analysis of over 450 of the donors classified V segments as functional when productive rearrangements were above 56.7% and as segregating when the standard deviation between donors was above 5%. A statistical classification framework was built to diagnose cytomegalovirus status from the catalog of TCR beta chain sequences. In a later analysis, V and J genes were assigned by comparing TCR nucleotide sequences against IMGT/GENE-DB human TR gene sequences. Using the TCRdist pipeline, a later analysis assigned CDR3 sequences along with most-parsimonious VDJ recombination scenarios. In a later analysis, each TCR beta chain was defined by its CDR3 amino acid sequence together with its V-gene family, and reads lacking a unique V-gene family were excluded. A later analysis removed roughly 590 highly shared, low-generation-probability nucleotide sequences to deal with suspected cross-contamination and a sequencing artifact. In a later analysis, a clonal expansion index for each public chain was calculated from normalized within-repertoire ranks of inferred template counts. A later analysis computed generation probabilities with a VDJ recombination model fitted to out-of-frame rearrangements, and checked the results against IGoR. In a later analysis, hypergeometric tests were used to score TCR-TCR, TCR-HLA and TCR-CMV co-occurrence, with a repertoire-size bias correction applied to TCR pairs. In a later analysis, false discovery rates were estimated by permuting HLA or CMV assignments 20 times. In a later analysis, co-occurring TCRs were grouped using DBSCAN, with TCRdist sequence similarity added in when clustering inside HLA-allele-positive subsets. Co-occurrence clustering excluded repertoires with fewer than 30,000 or more than 120,000 public chains, plus five with anomalous nucleotide sharing. As stored in TCRdb, this immuneACCESS dataset retains in-frame rearrangements with V and J assigned. A fraction of the clones does not appear; measured against another copy, unresolved V genes explain less than half of the discrepancy, and the remainder lacks a known reason. The V and J calls and the clone size are those of that table, but D and trimming were determined from the DNA. The sample table lists 150,000 to 200,000 clones, 75% to 90% of them with a count of one. The top ten clonotypes cover less than 1% of the sample.

The cohort was made up of roughly 670 healthy bone marrow donors. At the time of sampling, all cohort members were nominally healthy, though unrecorded immune exposures were likely present. The donor tested CMV seropositive and was one of the 289 seropositive cohort members. Each donor provided a peripheral blood sample, and peripheral blood mononuclear cells were used for TCR beta sequencing. Genomic DNA was extracted from the blood cell samples with the Qiagen DNeasy Blood Extraction Kit. The clonotype originates from a girl aged 2 to 10 in good health and CMV-seropositive. Source material: PBMCs.

CDR3 region: CASSYRGQASNEQYF. The DNA sequence follows: TGTGCCAGCAGTTACCGGGGACAGGCCTCTAACGAGCAGTACTTC. The rearrangement combines TRBV6-5 with TRBJ2-7; TRBD1 aligns with 8 central bases. Trimming takes 2 bases off V and 5 bases off J; junction bases not matched to a gene: 8. Including cysteine and phenylalanine, the CDR3 has 15 amino acids. Only CDR3 DNA is held: 45 bases, read in frame from base 1. From the germline V gene, CDR1 is MNHEY and CDR2 is SVGAGI.